The clone carrying this T cell receptor beta chain was seen at least ten times. Its matching antigen is unknown. The read finishes 3 residues shy of the CDR3 end, and the germline J gene is used to complete it. The sample originates from a study of T cell clonality in common variable immunodeficiency. Findings and caveats of the study: Common variable immunodeficiency TCR beta sequences reportedly had fewer deletions and N-nucleotide insertions.

Clones were sequenced by immunoSEQ multiplex PCR, and TCRdb holds only the in-frame ones, with some missing. Observed in the sample are some 19,000 clones, none of them singletons. The CDR3 is 11 amino acids. Germline-derived CDR1 and CDR2 are DFQATT and SNEGSKA (reference sequence). Trimming shortened V by 7 bases and J by 5 bases, and 11 bases separated the two germline ends. CVID meant reduced serum IgG, IgA and/or IgM plus specific antibody deficiency. The chain is built from TRBV20-1 and TRBJ2-5; possible D gene TRBD2, 6 bases. The origin of this receptor is a human donor with common variable immunodeficiency. What was sequenced was peripheral blood mononuclear cells. The sequenced CDR3 bases are TGCAGTGGTTGGGGGACTGAGACC. The encoded protein is CSGWGTET. The whole CDR3 region reads CSGWGTETQYF.